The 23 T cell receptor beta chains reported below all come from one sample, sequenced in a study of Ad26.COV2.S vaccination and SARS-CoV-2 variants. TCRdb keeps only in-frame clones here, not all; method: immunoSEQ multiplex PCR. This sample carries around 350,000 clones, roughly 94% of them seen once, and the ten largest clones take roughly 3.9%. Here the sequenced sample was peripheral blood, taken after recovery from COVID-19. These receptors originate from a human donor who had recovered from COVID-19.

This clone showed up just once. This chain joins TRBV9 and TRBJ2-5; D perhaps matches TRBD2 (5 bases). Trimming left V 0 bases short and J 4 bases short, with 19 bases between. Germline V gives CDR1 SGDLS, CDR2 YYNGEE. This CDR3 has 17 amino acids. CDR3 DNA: TGTGCCAGCAGCGTAGCTATGGTGGCCCGCCGGGGAGAGACCCAGTACTTC. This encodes CASSVAMVARRGETQYF. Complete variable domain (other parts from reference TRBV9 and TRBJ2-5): DSGVTQTPKHLITATGQRVTLRCSPRSGDLSVYWYQQSLDQGLQFLIQYYNGEERAKGNILERFSAQQFPDLHSELNLSSLELGDSALYFCASSVAMVARRGETQYFGPGTRLLVL.

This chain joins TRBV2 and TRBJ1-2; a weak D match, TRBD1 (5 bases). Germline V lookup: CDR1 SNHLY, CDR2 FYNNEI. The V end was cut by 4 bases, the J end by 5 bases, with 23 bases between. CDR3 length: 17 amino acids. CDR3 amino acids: CASSAPRAGQRTYGYTF. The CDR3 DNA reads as TGTGCCAGCAGTGCCCCTAGGGCGGGGCAGCGAACTTATGGCTACACCTTC.

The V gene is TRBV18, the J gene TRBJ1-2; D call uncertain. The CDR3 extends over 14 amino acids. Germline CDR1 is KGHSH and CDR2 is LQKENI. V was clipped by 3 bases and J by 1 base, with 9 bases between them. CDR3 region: CASSPAEDNYGYTF. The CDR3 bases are TGTGCCAGCTCACCCGCCGAGGATAACTATGGCTACACCTTC.

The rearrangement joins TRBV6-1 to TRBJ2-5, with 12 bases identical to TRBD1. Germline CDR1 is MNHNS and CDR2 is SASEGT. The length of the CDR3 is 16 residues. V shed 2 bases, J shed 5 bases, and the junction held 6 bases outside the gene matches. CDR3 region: CASSERDRGLLETQYF. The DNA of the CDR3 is TGTGCCAGCAGTGAACGGGACAGGGGGCTTTTGGAGACCCAGTACTTC.

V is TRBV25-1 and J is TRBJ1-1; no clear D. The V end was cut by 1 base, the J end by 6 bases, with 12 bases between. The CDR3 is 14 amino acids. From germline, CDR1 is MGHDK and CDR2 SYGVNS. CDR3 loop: CASSEFEERAEAFF. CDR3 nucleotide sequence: TGTGCCAGCAGTGAATTTGAAGAACGGGCTGAAGCTTTCTTT. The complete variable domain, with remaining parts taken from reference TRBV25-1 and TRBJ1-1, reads EADIYQTPRYLVIGTGKKITLECSQTMGHDKMYWYQQDPGMELHLIHYSYGVNSTEKGDLSSESTVSRIRTEHFPLTLESARPSHTSQYLCASSEFEERAEAFFGQGTRLTVV.

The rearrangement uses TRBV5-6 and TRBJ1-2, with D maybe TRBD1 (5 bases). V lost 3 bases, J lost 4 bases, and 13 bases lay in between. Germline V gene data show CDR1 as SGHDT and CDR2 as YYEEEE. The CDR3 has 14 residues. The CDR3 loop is CASSSPGGGYGYTF. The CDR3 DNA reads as TGTGCCAGCAGCTCCCCTGGGGGGGGCTATGGCTACACCTTC. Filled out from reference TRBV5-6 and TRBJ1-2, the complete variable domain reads DAGVTQSPTHLIKTRGQQVTLRCSPKSGHDTVSWYQQALGQGPQFIFQYYEEEERQRGNFPDRFSGHQFPNYSSELNVNALLLGDSALYLCASSSPGGGYGYTFGSGTRLTVV.

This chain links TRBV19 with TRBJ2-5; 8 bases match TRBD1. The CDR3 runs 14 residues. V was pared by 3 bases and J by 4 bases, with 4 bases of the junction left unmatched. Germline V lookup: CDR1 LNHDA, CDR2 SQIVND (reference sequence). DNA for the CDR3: TGTGCCAGTAGTATTAGGACAGGGAGAGAGACCCAGTACTTC. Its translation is CASSIRTGRETQYF.

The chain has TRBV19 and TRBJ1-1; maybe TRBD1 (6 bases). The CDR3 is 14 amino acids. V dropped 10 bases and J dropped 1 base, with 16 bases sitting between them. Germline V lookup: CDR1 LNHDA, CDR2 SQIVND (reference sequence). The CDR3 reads CATSWDTKNTEAFF. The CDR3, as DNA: TGTGCCACCTCCTGGGACACCAAGAACACTGAAGCTTTCTTT.

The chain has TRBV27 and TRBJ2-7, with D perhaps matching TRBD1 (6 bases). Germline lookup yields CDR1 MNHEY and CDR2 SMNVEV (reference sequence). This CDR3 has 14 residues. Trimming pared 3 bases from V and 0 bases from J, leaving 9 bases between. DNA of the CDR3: TGTGCCAGCAGTTTTGACAGGCTCTCCTACGAGCAGTACTTC. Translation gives CASSFDRLSYEQYF.

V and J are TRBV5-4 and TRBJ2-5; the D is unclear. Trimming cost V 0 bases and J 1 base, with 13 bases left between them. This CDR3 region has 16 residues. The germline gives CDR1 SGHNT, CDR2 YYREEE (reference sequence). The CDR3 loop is CASSLGQKSLQETQYF. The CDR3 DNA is TGTGCCAGCAGCTTGGGGCAGAAAAGCCTCCAAGAGACCCAGTACTTC.

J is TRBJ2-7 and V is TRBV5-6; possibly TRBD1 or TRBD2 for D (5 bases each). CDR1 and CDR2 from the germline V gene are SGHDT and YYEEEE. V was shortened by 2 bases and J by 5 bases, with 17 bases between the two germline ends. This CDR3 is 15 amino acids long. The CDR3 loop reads CASSFRAPGSNEQYF. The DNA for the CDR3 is TGTGCCAGCAGCTTTCGGGCCCCAGGGAGCAACGAGCAGTACTTC.

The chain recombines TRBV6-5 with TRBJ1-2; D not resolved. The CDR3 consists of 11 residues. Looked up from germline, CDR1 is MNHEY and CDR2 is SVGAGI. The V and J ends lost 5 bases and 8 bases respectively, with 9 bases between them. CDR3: CASSPQRGYTF. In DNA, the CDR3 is TGTGCCAGCAGTCCCCAGAGGGGCTACACCTTC.

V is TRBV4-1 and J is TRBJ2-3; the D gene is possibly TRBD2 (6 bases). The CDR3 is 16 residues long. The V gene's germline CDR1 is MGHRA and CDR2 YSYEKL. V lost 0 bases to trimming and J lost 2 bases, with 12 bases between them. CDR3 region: CASSQDVAATTDTQYF. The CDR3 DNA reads TGCGCCAGCAGCCAAGATGTAGCGGCAACCACAGATACGCAGTATTTT.

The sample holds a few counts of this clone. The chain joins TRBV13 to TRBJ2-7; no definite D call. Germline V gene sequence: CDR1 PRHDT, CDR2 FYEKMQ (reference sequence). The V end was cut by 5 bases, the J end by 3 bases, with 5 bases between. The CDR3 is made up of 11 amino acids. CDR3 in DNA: TGTGCCAGCAGCACACTCTACGAGCAGTACTTC. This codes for CASSTLYEQYF.

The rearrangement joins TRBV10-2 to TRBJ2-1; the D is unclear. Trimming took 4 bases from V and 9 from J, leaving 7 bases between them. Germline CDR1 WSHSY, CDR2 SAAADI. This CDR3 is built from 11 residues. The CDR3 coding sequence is TGCGCCAGCAGTGCAAAGCTTGAGCAGTTCTTC. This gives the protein CASSAKLEQFF.

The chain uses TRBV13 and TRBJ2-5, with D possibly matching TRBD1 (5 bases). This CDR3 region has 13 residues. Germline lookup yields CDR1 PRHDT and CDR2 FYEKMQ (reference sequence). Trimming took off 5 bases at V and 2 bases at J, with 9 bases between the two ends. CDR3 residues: CASSDDRQETQYF. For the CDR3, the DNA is TGTGCCAGCAGCGACGACAGACAAGAGACCCAGTACTTC.

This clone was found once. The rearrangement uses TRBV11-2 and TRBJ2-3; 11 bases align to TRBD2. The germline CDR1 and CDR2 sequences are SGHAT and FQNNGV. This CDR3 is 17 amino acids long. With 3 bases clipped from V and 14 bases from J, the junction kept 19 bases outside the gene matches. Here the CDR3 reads CASSFVGRSSGGPLLYF. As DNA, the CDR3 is TGTGCCAGCAGCTTCGTCGGGCGGTCTAGCGGGGGGCCACTTCTGTATTTT.

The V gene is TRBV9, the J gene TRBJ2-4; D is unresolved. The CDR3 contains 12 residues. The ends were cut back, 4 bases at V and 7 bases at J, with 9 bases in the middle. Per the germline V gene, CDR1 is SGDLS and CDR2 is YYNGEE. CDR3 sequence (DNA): TGTGCCAGCAGCCCCAGCTGGAACATTCAGTACTTC. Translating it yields CASSPSWNIQYF.

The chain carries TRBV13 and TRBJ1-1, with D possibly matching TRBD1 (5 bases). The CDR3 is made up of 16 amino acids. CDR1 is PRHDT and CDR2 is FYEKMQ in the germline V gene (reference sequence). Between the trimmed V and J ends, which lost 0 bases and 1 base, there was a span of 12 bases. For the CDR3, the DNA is TGTGCCAGCAGCTTAGGGGTCGGGACTTCGAACACTGAAGCTTTCTTT. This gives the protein CASSLGVGTSNTEAFF.

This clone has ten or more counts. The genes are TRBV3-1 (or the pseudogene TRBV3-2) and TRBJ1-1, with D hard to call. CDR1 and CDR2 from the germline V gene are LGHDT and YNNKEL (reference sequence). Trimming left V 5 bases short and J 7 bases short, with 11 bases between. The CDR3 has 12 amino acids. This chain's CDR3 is CASSGKPSEAFF. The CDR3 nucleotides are TGTGCCAGCAGCGGAAAACCTAGTGAAGCTTTCTTT.

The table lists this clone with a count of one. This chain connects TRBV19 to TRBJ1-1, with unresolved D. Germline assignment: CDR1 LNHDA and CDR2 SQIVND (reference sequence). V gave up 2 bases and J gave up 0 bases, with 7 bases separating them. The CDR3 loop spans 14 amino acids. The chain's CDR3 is CASSIKAMNTEAFF. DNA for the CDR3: TGTGCCAGTAGTATAAAGGCCATGAACACTGAAGCTTTCTTT. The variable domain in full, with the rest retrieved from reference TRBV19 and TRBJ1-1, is DGGITQSPKYLFRKEGQNVTLSCEQNLNHDAMYWYRQDPGQGLRLIYYSQIVNDFQKGDIAEGYSVSREKKESFPLTVTSAQKNPTAFYLCASSIKAMNTEAFFGQGTRLTVV.

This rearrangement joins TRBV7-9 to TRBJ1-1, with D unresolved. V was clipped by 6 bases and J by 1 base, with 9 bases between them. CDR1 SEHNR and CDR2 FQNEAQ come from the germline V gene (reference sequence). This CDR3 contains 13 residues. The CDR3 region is CASSSAGNTEAFF. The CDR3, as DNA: TGTGCCAGCAGTTCCGCAGGGAACACTGAAGCTTTCTTT. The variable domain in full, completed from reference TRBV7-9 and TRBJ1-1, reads DTGVSQNPRHKITKRGQNVTFRCDPISEHNRLYWYRQTLGQGPEFLTYFQNEAQLEKSRLLSDRFSAERPKGSFSTLEIQRTEQGDSAMYLCASSSAGNTEAFFGQGTRLTVV.

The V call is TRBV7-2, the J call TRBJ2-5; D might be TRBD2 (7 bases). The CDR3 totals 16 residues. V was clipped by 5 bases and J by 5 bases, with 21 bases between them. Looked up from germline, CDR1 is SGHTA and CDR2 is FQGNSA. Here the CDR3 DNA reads TGTGCCAGCAGCCCCGCCCGCGGGGGCAGGTGGGAGACCCAGTACTTC. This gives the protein CASSPARGGRWETQYF.